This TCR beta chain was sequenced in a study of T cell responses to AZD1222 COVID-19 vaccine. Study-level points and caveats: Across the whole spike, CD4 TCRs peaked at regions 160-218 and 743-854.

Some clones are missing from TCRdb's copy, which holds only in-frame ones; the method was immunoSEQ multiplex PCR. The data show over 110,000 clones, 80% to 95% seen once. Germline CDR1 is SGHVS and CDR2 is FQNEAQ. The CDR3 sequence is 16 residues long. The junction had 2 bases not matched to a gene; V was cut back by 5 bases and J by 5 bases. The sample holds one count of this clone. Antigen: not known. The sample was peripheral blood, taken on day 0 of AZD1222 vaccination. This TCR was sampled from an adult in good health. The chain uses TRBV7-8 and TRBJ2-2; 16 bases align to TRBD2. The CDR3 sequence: CASSPGLAGGTGELFF. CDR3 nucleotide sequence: TGTGCCAGCAGCCCGGGACTAGCGGGAGGGACCGGGGAGCTGTTTTTT.